This T cell receptor (beta chain) was retrieved from a study of blood T cells in healthy people across ages. The CDR3 is 12 amino acids. V lost 7 bases and J 1 base, leaving 10 bases between the germline ends. Germline V CDR1 and CDR2: SQVTM, ANQGSEA. Next came a second PCR, run for about 6 to 11 cycles, which used a sample-barcoded 5' primer along with a J-beta primer mix. From the 5' RACE reads, TCRdb called clonotypes with MiXCR, one entry per CDR3 protein. The data contain 850,000 to 1,100,000 distinct CDR3 sequences, less than 45% of them singletons. The V call is TRBV29-1, the J call TRBJ1-1, with D possibly TRBD1 on 6 matching bases. This clonotype was obtained from a man between 18 and 35 years old in good health. Sequenced sample: blood. CDR3 protein: CSAMTGNTEAFF. The CDR3 DNA reads TGCAGCGCCATGACAGGGAACACTGAAGCTTTCTTT.